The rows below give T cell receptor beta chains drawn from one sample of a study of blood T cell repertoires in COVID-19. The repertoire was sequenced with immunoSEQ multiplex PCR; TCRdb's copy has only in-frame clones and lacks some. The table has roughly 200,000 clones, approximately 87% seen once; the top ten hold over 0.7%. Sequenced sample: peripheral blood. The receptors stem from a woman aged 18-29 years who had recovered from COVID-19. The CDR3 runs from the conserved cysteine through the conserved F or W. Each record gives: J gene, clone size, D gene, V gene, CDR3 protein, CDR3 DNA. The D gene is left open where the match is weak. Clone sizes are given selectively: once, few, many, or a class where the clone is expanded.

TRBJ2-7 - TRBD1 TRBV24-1 CATSEAGGYEQYF TGTGCCACCAGTGAGGCAGGGGGCTACGAGCAGTACTTC
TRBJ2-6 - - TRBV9 CASSDPSSGANVLTF TGTGCCAGCAGCGATCCTAGTAGTGGGGCCAACGTCCTGACTTTC
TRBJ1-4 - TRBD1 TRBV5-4 CASSPPPGQGFEKLFF TGTGCCAGCAGCCCCCCACCGGGACAGGGGTTCGAAAAACTGTTTTTT
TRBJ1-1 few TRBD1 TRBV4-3 CASSQDVGTGGTEAFF TGCGCCAGCAGCCAAGATGTGGGCACAGGGGGAACTGAAGCTTTCTTT
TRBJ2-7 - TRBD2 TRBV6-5 CASSNPGLSYEQYF TGTGCCAGCAGTAACCCGGGACTATCCTACGAGCAGTACTTC
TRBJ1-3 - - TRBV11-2 CASSPLRHSGNTIYF TGTGCCAGCAGCCCCCTCCGACACTCTGGAAACACCATATATTTT
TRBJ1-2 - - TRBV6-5 CATRGGRNYGYTF TGTGCCACCCGGGGAGGCCGTAACTATGGCTACACCTTC
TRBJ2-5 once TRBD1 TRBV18 CASSPGRGRGETQYF TGTGCCAGCTCACCAGGCAGGGGGAGAGGAGAGACCCAGTACTTC
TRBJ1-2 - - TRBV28 CASRKPGLGYGYTF TGTGCCAGCAGGAAACCGGGACTGGGCTATGGCTACACCTTC
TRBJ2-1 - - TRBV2 CASSDFRGVSYNEQFF TGTGCCAGCAGTGATTTTCGCGGGGTCTCCTACAATGAGCAGTTCTTC
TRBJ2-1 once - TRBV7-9 CASSLRELKSSYNEQFF TGTGCCAGCAGCTTAAGGGAGCTAAAATCCTCCTACAATGAGCAGTTCTTC
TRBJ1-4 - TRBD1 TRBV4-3 CASSQGLTGAELFF TGCGCCAGCAGCCAAGGACTAACAGGGGCGGAACTGTTTTTT
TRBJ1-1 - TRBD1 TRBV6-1 CASSERRGRWTEAFF TGTGCCAGCAGTGAACGCAGGGGGCGATGGACTGAAGCTTTCTTT
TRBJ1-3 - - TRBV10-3 CAISDEGNTIYF TGTGCCATCAGTGATGAGGGAAACACCATATATTTT
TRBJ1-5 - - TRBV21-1 CASSKANKGGGNQPQHF TGTGCCAGCAGCAAAGCAAATAAGGGGGGGGGCAATCAGCCCCAGCATTTT
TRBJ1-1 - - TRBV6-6 CASSYSRGYAEAFF TGTGCCAGCAGTTACTCGAGGGGGTACGCTGAAGCTTTCTTT
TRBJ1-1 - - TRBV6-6 CASSYSGLTEAFF TGTGCCAGCAGTTACTCGGGGCTCACTGAAGCTTTCTTT